These T cell receptor beta chains were read from a single sample in a study of blood T cell repertoires in COVID-19. TCRdb's copy holds only in-frame clones and misses some; the assay was immunoSEQ multiplex PCR. The repertoire holds about 160,000 clones, with 87% as singletons. The source material was peripheral blood. These receptors all come from a woman aged 55-69 years with active or convalescent COVID-19. Both conserved end residues are part of each CDR3. The D gene is left open where the match is weak. The size of a clone is reported for some rows only, either as once, few or many, or as a class for expanded clones.

J,V,size,D,length,CDR3,DNA
TRBJ2-7,TRBV18,.,.,14,CASSTGTGSYEQYF,TGTGCCAGCTCAACCGGGACTGGCTCCTACGAGCAGTACTTC
TRBJ1-2,TRBV11-3,.,TRBD1,16,CASSSAGTASNYGYTF,TGTGCCAGCAGCTCTGCCGGGACAGCTTCTAACTATGGCTACACCTTC
TRBJ2-7,TRBV4-3,.,TRBD1,15,CASSQDADRAYEQYF,TGCGCCAGCAGCCAAGACGCGGACAGGGCTTACGAGCAGTACTTC
TRBJ1-1,TRBV6-2/TRBV6-3,.,TRBD1,15,CASSYRGTANTEAFF,TGTGCCAGCAGTTACAGGGGGACAGCGAACACTGAAGCTTTCTTT
TRBJ2-5,TRBV7-9,.,.,15,CASSLPTRTQETQYF,TGTGCCAGCAGCCTTCCAACTAGAACCCAAGAGACCCAGTACTTC
TRBJ2-7,TRBV6-5,.,.,15,CASSYSFWETYEQYF,TGTGCCAGCAGTTACTCGTTCTGGGAGACCTACGAGCAGTACTTC
TRBJ2-2,TRBV14,.,TRBD1,15,CASSPGTANTGELFF,TGTGCCAGCAGCCCTGGGACAGCGAACACCGGGGAGCTGTTTTTT
TRBJ1-5,TRBV30,.,.,13,CAWSRGNNQPQHF,TGTGCCTGGAGTCGGGGGAACAATCAGCCCCAGCATTTT
TRBJ1-2,TRBV19,few,.,13,CASSIDTNYGYTF,TGTGCCAGTAGTATCGACACTAACTATGGCTACACCTTC
TRBJ2-5,TRBV11-2,.,TRBD2,14,CASSGGLAEGAQYF,TGTGCCAGCAGCGGGGGACTAGCGGAAGGGGCCCAGTACTTC
TRBJ1-4,TRBV7-9,few,.,17,CASSLILWRSTNEKLFF,TGTGCCAGCAGCTTAATTCTCTGGCGGTCGACTAATGAAAAACTGTTTTTT
TRBJ1-4,TRBV7-9,once,TRBD1,17,CASSFDRTGGTNEKLFF,TGTGCCAGCAGCTTCGATCGGACAGGCGGAACTAATGAAAAACTGTTTTTT
TRBJ2-3,TRBV5-1,.,.,15,CASSPVSGDTDTQYF,TGCGCCAGCAGCCCCGTGAGCGGAGACACAGATACGCAGTATTTT
TRBJ1-5,TRBV3-1/TRBV3-2,.,.,13,CASSQDLNQPQHF,TGTGCCAGCAGCCAAGATCTAAATCAGCCCCAGCATTTT
TRBJ1-2,TRBV7-2,.,.,15,CASVSLFGEVDGYTF,TGTGCCAGCGTCAGTCTTTTTGGGGAGGTCGATGGCTACACCTTC
TRBJ1-4,TRBV9,.,TRBD1,16,CASSGTGTGEVEKLFF,TGTGCCAGCAGCGGAACCGGGACAGGGGAGGTAGAAAAACTGTTTTTT
TRBJ2-1,TRBV19,.,TRBD2,17,CASSSQTSGAGYNEQFF,TGTGCCAGTAGTTCCCAAACTAGCGGTGCTGGCTACAATGAGCAGTTCTTC
TRBJ1-2,TRBV13,once,TRBD1,20,CASSLIRERDSYTVLYGYTF,TGTGCCAGCAGCTTGATCAGAGAACGGGACAGCTATACAGTCCTTTATGGCTACACCTTC
TRBJ1-2,TRBV13,.,.,14,CASSLFGGSYGYTF,TGTGCCAGCAGCTTATTTGGGGGGAGCTATGGCTACACCTTC